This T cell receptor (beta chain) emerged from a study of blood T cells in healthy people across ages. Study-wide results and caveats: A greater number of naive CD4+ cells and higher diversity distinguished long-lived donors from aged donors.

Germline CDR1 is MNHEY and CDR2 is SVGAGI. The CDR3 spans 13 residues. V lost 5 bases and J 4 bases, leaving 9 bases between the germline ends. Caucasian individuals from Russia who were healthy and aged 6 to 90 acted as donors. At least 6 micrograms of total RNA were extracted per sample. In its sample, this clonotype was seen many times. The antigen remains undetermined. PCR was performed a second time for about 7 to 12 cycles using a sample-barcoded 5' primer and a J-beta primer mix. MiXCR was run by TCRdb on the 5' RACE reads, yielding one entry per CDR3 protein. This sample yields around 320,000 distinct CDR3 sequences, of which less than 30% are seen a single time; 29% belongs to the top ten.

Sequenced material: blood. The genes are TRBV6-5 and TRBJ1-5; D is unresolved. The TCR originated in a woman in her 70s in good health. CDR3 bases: TGTGCCAGCAGTCTGGGTGCGAATCAGCCCCAGCATTTT. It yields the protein CASSLGANQPQHF.